This T cell receptor beta chain was documented in a study of blood T cell repertoires in COVID-19. The wider study: The study drew acute and convalescent COVID-19 samples from the United States, Italy and Spain. From T cells, B-cell-depleted T cells, or PBMCs came the material, which was cDNA or gDNA.

Participants' own reports of clinical history determined their cohort assignment. The CDR3 spans 14 residues. Germline lookup yields CDR1 LNHDA and CDR2 SQIVND (reference sequence). Trimming cost V 5 bases and J 4 bases, with 14 bases left between them. In the study's own analysis: Amplifying reference gene primers gave estimates of nucleated cell counts. The assay was immunoSEQ multiplex PCR, and TCRdb's table has in-frame clones only and misses some. V and J calls and clone size are given by that table; D and trimming were obtained from the DNA. The sample lists 200,000 to 250,000 clones, roughly 88% occurring once.

Material for sequencing was PBMCs or T cells enriched from blood (not recorded which). This chain joins TRBV19 and TRBJ1-1, with a weak D call TRBD1 (5 bases). The source of this sequence is a woman aged 45-60 years with acute COVID-19. The CDR3 region has the DNA TGTGCCAGTAGTTCTCAGGGTTGGGGCACTGAAGCTTTCTTT. This encodes CASSSQGWGTEAFF.